Given below is one TCR beta chain in context. Its cognate antigen is unknown. The data stem from a study of T cells in Graves' hyperthyroidism and ophthalmopathy. Study overall: Blood from the periphery was taken at initial diagnosis, before any treatment. Overall study results and limits: In simple terms, a model built on 13 V-J features told ophthalmopathy apart from stable hyperthyroidism.

Regions amplified from RNA transcripts were the TCR beta CDR3 regions. HTBI primers were employed in a first-round RT-PCR of the TCR CDR3. TCRdb passed the multiplex PCR reads through MiXCR, listing each CDR3 protein once. The sample includes over 500,000 distinct CDR3 sequences, 15% to 20% of them seen just once. The CDR3 totals 13 residues. Trimming left V 1 base short and J 11 bases short, with 14 bases between. The germline CDR1 and CDR2 sequences are MGHDK and SYGVNS. PBMCs stemmed from around 10 ml fresh peripheral blood. This sequence was found in a woman in her twenties or thirties with Graves' ophthalmopathy. The gene calls are TRBV25-1 and TRBJ2-5; D possibly corresponds to TRBD1 (6 bases). Sequenced input: blood. CDR3 amino acids: CASSELGRGSQYF. The DNA of the CDR3 is TGTGCCAGCAGTGAATTGGGCAGGGGCTCACAGTACTTC. Full variable domain (outside the CDR3, taken from reference TRBV25-1 and TRBJ2-5): EADIYQTPRYLVIGTGKKITLECSQTMGHDKMYWYQQDPGMELHLIHYSYGVNSTEKGDLSSESTVSRIRTEHFPLTLESARPSHTSQYLCASSELGRGSQYFGPGTRLLVL.